These 7 T cell receptor beta chains were all obtained from the same sample, sequenced in a study of cytomegalovirus exposure and HLA in healthy donors listed by TCRdb under 2017. Preparation of the library involved the immunoSEQ multiplex PCR assay. The multiplex PCR relied on a mix of 60 forward primers for TCR Vbeta segments and 13 reverse primers for TCR Jbeta segments. This is the immuneACCESS table as TCRdb keeps it, with only in-frame sequences that have V and J called. A part of the clones is gone; compared with another copy, unresolved V genes explain less than half, and the rest is unexplained. The table for this sample lists around 200,000 clones; 82% of them were counted only once. Approximately 0.8% of the sample belongs to the ten largest clones. Sequencing was carried out using PBMCs. These TCRs come from a woman aged 18-29 years in good health and CMV-seronegative.

The CDR3 is CASSLSTGGFGELFF. CDR3 DNA sequence: TGTGCCAGCAGTTTATCGACCGGGGGGTTCGGGGAGCTGTTTTTT. The rearrangement links TRBV27 to TRBJ2-2, with 7 nucleotides matching TRBD2. The CDR3 sequence is 15 residues long. V lost 0 bases, J lost 7 bases, and 5 bases stayed unmatched. In germline, CDR1 is MNHEY, CDR2 SMNVEV (reference sequence).

J is TRBJ1-2 and V is TRBV6-5, with D perhaps TRBD1 (6 bases). Looked up from germline, CDR1 is MNHEY and CDR2 is SVGAGI. The V end lost 11 bases, the J end lost 8 bases, and 18 bases lay between the germline ends. The CDR3 is 12 residues long. The chain's CDR3 is CAGNGGSQGYTF. The CDR3 coding sequence is TGTGCCGGTAATGGGGGCTCCCAAGGCTACACCTTC.

The chain couples TRBV5-1 to TRBJ2-7, with 8 bases lining up with TRBD1. CDR3 length: 15 amino acids. The ends lost 4 bases at V and 3 bases at J; junction bases unmatched: 9. Germline V gives CDR1 SGHRS, CDR2 YFSETQ. The CDR3 region is CASSPNPGGSYEQYF. The CDR3 bases are TGCGCCAGCAGCCCCAACCCAGGGGGCAGCTACGAGCAGTACTTC.

This sequence joins TRBV18 and TRBJ1-1; 8 bases match TRBD1. Germline trimming cut 3 bases from V and 1 base from J; bases unmatched to any gene: 1. CDR1 and CDR2 from the germline V gene are KGHSH and LQKENI. There are 14 residues in the CDR3. The CDR3 here is CASSPRGRNTEAFF. CDR3 DNA: TGTGCCAGCTCACCCAGGGGGCGGAACACTGAAGCTTTCTTT.

The CDR3: CASSLTGGRAFF. CDR3 nucleotide sequence: TGTGCCAGCTCCCTGACCGGGGGTCGAGCTTTCTTT. The rearrangement uses TRBV18 and TRBJ1-1; D perhaps matches TRBD1 (5 bases). CDR1 is KGHSH, CDR2 LQKENI, per germline. CDR3 length: 12 amino acids. V lost 6 bases and J lost 10, with 15 bases in between.

CDR3 region: CASTQLGQHNSPLHF. The CDR3 nucleotides read TGTGCCAGCACCCAGCTGGGGCAGCATAATTCACCCCTCCACTTT. The V and J genes are TRBV6-5 and TRBJ1-6; a possible D gene is TRBD1 (5 bases). Trimming pared 7 bases from V and 5 bases from J, leaving 15 bases between. The germline CDR1 and CDR2 sequences are MNHEY and SVGAGI. The CDR3 is 15 residues long.

This chain connects TRBV19 to TRBJ1-2; D is perhaps TRBD1 (6 bases). CDR3 length: 15 amino acids. The germline CDR1 and CDR2 sequences are LNHDA and SQIVND (reference sequence). The V end was cut by 10 bases, the J end by 4 bases, with 22 bases between. CDR3: CATLGQQVGGYGYTF. CDR3 nucleotides: TGTGCCACCCTAGGACAGCAGGTCGGTGGCTATGGCTACACCTTC.